Below, one T cell receptor (beta chain) is given with its context. TCRdb analysed the reads with MiXCR anew, one entry per CDR3 protein. Of 150,000 to 200,000 distinct CDR3 sequences in the sample, 28% were seen once. This specimen comes from a study of T cell repertoires in cytomegalovirus infection. Study-wide background: Indicated by public TCR beta signatures were CMV infection and matching HLA type.

The V gene end was trimmed by 0 bases and the J gene end by 4 bases; junction bases not matched to a gene: 6. The V gene's germline CDR1 is DFQATT and CDR2 SNEGSKA (reference sequence). The CDR3 spans 16 residues. The V gene is TRBV20-1, the J gene TRBJ2-2, with 9 positions matching TRBD1. The sequenced material came from PBMCs. This receptor was taken from a human donor in good health (CMV status not recorded). Some clones in this sample may be carry-over from other donors' samples. CDR3 loop: CSARDPGQGTTGELFF. CDR3 DNA: TGCAGTGCTAGAGACCCGGGACAGGGAACCACCGGGGAGCTGTTTTTT.